A single sample is the source of the 3 T cell receptor beta chains below, sequenced in a study of metastatic and nonmetastatic thyroid tumors (dated by TCRdb to about 2020). Libraries came from PCR. TCRdb lists the instrument as Illumina HiSeq 4000. TCRdb redid the processing of the public reads, applying fastp at Q25 and MiXCR, and retained in-frame beta chains. The sample table shows roughly 18,000 clones, and more than 30% are seen once. The ten largest clones capture roughly 10% of the sample. Before undergoing thyroid surgery, none of the patients had been given any kind of treatment. The source material was tumor tissue. Every receptor here comes from a male donor with papillary thyroid cancer or a benign thyroid nodule (not recorded which). Some clones in this sample may be carry-over from other donors' samples.

In its sample, this clone is medium-sized (0.01 to 0.1%). This chain uses TRBV19 with TRBJ2-7, with D perhaps matching TRBD1 or TRBD2 (5 bases each). The CDR3 runs to 16 residues. With 3 bases removed from V and 0 bases from J, the gap between germline ends came to 15 bases. From germline, CDR1 is LNHDA and CDR2 SQIVND (reference sequence). CDR3 sequence (DNA): TGTGCCAGTAGTATCAGAGAGGGGTCCAACTCCTACGAGCAGTACTTC. It encodes CASSIREGSNSYEQYF.

This clone has a handful of counts. The gene calls are TRBV10-3 and TRBJ2-7; D is undetermined. Per germline, CDR1 ENHRY and CDR2 SYGVKD. The CDR3 has 13 residues. This CDR3 is CAMRGRSSYEQYF. In DNA, the CDR3 is TGTGCAATGCGAGGCAGGTCCTCCTACGAGCAGTACTTC.

Concerning this clone: One end of the junction is discordant with germline, which a read error may explain. V usage is TRBV28 and J usage is TRBJ1-1; 8 nucleotides agree with TRBD1. CDR1 is MDHEN and CDR2 is SYDVKM in the germline V gene. This CDR3 spans 15 amino acids. CDR3 bases: TGTGCCAGCCGGGCTCGGACAGGGTGGAATAATGAAGCTTTGTTT. Its translation is CASRARTGWNNEALF.